This T cell receptor beta chain was recovered during a study of T cell repertoires in ileal Crohn's disease. Study findings and constraints: Active smokers at surgery had more clonal expansions than non-smokers. Compared with CD4 T cells, sorted CD8 cells carried more expanded clones.

Around 0.55 micrograms of biopsy DNA per sample underwent TCRB immunosequencing. The data were produced by immunoSEQ multiplex PCR, yet TCRdb's version contains in-frame clones alone and is incomplete. The repertoire holds fewer than 20,000 clones, roughly three fifths seen once, with less than 7.5% in the top ten. With regard to this clone: Its antigen is not identified.

The CDR3 is 14 residues long. Germline V gene data show CDR1 as SGHRS and CDR2 as YFSETQ. With V trimmed by 2 bases and J by 7 bases, 8 bases remained unmatched. The sample consisted of ileal tissue. The TCR originated in an adult with Crohn's disease. The V call is TRBV5-1, the J call TRBJ2-7; TRBD1 agrees at 8 bases. The CDR3 sequence: CASSFRQGSDEQYF. CDR3 DNA: TGCGCCAGCAGCTTCCGACAGGGGAGTGATGAGCAGTACTTC.